This T cell receptor (beta chain) originates from a study of blood T cell repertoires in COVID-19 (dated by TCRdb to 2020 to 2022). A note on the overall study: Samples from collaborators originated in the United States, Italy and Spain and spanned both the acute and convalescent phases of COVID-19. The prospective study material was composed of cDNA or gDNA derived from T cells, B-cell-depleted T cells, or PBMCs. Deeply sampled blood TCRbeta repertoires from subjects exposed to, actively infected with, or recovered from COVID-19 were included in the dataset. The repertoires were made available in a free public database intended to serve as a resource for research on the immune response to SARS-CoV-2. Samples came from the ongoing ImmuneRACE study (first 160 participants) plus 1,254 subjects from 6 global collaborators. Nearly every sample came with metadata listing a de-identified subject ID, COVID-19 status, age in years and sex. HLA class I and class II types, where available, came from metadata supplied by the sample provider rather than from assay-based typing. Beyond this particular receptor, the publication reports: How much clinical and demographic metadata was included differed by source and by participant, and the metadata was provided uncurated.

Collaborating institutions collected whole blood in K2EDTA tubes following their own protocols. For TCRbeta analysis, collaborators shipped samples in one of three forms: frozen whole blood, isolated PBMCs, or DNA extracted from either of those sample types. In regard to this clone: What antigen it recognizes has not been identified. There are no base qualities to consult, and no much larger clone falls within one base.

From V the trimming removes 6 bases and from J it removes 4 bases, while the gene matches leave 11 bases of the junction unaccounted for. Reading from cysteine to phenylalanine, the CDR3 counts 15 amino acids. CDR3 DNA only is kept here, 45 bases in frame from base 1. CDR1 and CDR2 are read off the germline V gene as MNHEY and SVGAGI. TCRbeta CDR3 regions were amplified from genomic DNA by means of the immunoSEQ Assay, a bias-controlled multiplex PCR. Per the authors' processing: Nucleated cell counts per sample were estimated from amplification of reference gene primers within the assay. To quantify the absolute abundance of each unique TCRbeta CDR3 rearrangement, sequence reads were collapsed and filtered. For each sample, productive Simpson clonality was calculated as the square root of Simpson's diversity index across productive rearrangements. The table was pulled from immuneACCESS by TCRdb, which kept in-frame rearrangements only. Such tables lose some clones; where checked, under half of the loss comes from unresolved V genes, and the rest has no known cause. V, J and clone size derive from that table, while D and trimming were established from the DNA sequence. The sample data list about 100,000 clones, and roughly 92% of these were observed just once. 5.7% of the sample lies in the top ten.

The rearrangement joined TRBV6-5 to TRBJ1-1; 7 bases in the junction line up with TRBD1. This clonotype originated in a man aged 65 to 85 with acute or convalescent COVID-19. Sequenced sample: peripheral blood. The CDR3 protein: CASRLTGERGTEAFF. At the DNA level, the sequence is TGTGCCAGCAGACTTACAGGGGAACGGGGCACTGAAGCTTTCTTT.